The 5 T cell receptor beta chains listed next were all sequenced from one sample in a study of shared clonotypes between healthy human individuals. Some clones are missing from TCRdb's copy, which holds only in-frame ones; the method was immunoSEQ multiplex PCR. The table shows some 2,500,000 clones, with around 90% occurring only once. Source material: naive CD4+ T cells from PBMCs. As to subset: CD45RA+ positively selected. The receptors stem from a man aged 18-30 years in good health. Some clones in this sample may be carry-over from other donors' samples.

The chain links TRBV4-1 to TRBJ2-5; possibly TRBD2 for D (5 bases). From germline, CDR1 is MGHRA and CDR2 YSYEKL. This CDR3 region has 15 residues. Between the trimmed V and J ends, which lost 8 bases and 2 bases, there was a span of 18 bases. CDR3: CASRRLDSPQETQYF. In DNA, the CDR3 is TGCGCCAGCCGTCGCTTGGACTCACCACAAGAGACCCAGTACTTC.

This chain uses TRBV28 with TRBJ1-1, with a possible D match to TRBD1 (5 bases). With 7 bases removed from V and 12 bases from J, the gap between germline ends came to 18 bases. CDR3 length: 12 amino acids. Germline CDR1 is MDHEN and CDR2 is SYDVKM. Here the CDR3 DNA reads TGTGCCAGCAACCTGAGCAGGGTAGGAACTTTCTTT. Encoded protein: CASNLSRVGTFF.

This chain links TRBV15 with TRBJ1-4; no firm D call. This CDR3 has 16 amino acids. Looked up from germline, CDR1 is LNHNV and CDR2 is YYDKDF (reference sequence). Between the trimmed V and J ends, which lost 0 bases and 5 bases, there was a span of 13 bases. CDR3 amino acids: CATSRDLRAGNEKLFF. CDR3 nucleotides: TGTGCCACCAGCAGAGATCTTCGGGCGGGGAATGAAAAACTGTTTTTT.

On this clone itself: Additional DNA sequences in this sample encode the identical CDR3. V and J are TRBV28 and TRBJ1-2, with D uncertain. The CDR3 is made up of 12 amino acids. Germline values: CDR1 MDHEN, CDR2 SYDVKM. Trimming removed 2 bases at V and 4 bases at J, with 5 bases between. CDR3 in DNA: TGTGCCAGCAGTTTAGGTCCCTATGGCTACACCTTC. This sequence encodes CASSLGPYGYTF.

The chain carries TRBV7-9 and TRBJ1-1; possible D gene TRBD1, 5 bases. Germline CDR1 reads SEHNR; CDR2 reads FQNEAQ (reference sequence). V was clipped by 1 base and J by 5 bases, with 14 bases between them. The CDR3 covers 15 residues. The CDR3 reads CASSLVQVWGTEAFF. The CDR3 DNA sequence: TGTGCCAGCAGCTTAGTACAGGTGTGGGGTACTGAAGCTTTCTTT.